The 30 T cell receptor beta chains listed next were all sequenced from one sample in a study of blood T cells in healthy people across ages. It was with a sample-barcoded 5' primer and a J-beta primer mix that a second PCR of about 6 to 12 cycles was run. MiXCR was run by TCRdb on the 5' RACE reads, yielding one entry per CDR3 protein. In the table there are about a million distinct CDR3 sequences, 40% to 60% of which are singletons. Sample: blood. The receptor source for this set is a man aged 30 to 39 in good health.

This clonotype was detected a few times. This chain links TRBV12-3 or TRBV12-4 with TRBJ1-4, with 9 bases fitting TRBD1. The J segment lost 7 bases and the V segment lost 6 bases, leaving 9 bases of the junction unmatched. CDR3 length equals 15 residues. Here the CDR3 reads CASSPGQGIPEKLFF. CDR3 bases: TGTGCCAGCAGCCCCGGACAGGGGATCCCTGAAAAACTGTTTTTT.

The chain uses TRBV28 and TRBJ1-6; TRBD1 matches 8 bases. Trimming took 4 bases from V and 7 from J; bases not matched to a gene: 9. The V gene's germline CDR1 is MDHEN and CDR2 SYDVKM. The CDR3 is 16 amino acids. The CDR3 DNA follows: TGTGCCAGCAGTTCCTGGACAGGGTCATCAAATTCACCCCTCCACTTT. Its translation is CASSSWTGSSNSPLHF.

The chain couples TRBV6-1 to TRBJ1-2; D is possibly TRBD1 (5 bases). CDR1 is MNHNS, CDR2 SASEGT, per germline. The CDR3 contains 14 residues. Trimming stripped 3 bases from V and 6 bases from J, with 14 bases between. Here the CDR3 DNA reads TGTGCCAGCAGTGATCTCCAGGGTGGCCATGGCTACACCTTC. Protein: CASSDLQGGHGYTF.

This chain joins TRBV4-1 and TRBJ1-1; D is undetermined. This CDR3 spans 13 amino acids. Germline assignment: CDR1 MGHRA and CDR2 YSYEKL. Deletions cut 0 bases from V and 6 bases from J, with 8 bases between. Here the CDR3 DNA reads TGCGCCAGCAGCCAAGACAGGCAGGCTGAAGCTTTCTTT. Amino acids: CASSQDRQAEAFF.

In DNA, the CDR3 is TGTGCCAGCAGCCCCCTGGGCCAGGGTAAAACCCAGTACTTC. It translates to CASSPLGQGKTQYF. The rearrangement joins TRBV3-1 to TRBJ2-7, with D maybe TRBD1 (5 bases). V lost 4 bases and J 10 bases, leaving 20 bases between the germline ends. The CDR3 loop spans 14 amino acids. Germline CDR1 is LGHDT and CDR2 is YNNKEL (reference sequence).

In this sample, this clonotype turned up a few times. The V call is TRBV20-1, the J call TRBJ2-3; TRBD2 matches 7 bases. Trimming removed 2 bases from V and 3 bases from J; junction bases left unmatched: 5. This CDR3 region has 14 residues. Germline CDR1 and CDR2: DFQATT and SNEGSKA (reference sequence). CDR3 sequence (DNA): TGCAGTGCTAGACCGGGACTAAAAACAGATACGCAGTATTTT. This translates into CSARPGLKTDTQYF.

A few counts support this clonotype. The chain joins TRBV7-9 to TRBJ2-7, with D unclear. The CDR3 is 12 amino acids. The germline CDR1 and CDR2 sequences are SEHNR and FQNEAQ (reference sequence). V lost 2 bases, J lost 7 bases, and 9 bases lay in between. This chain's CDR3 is CASSLLNREQYF. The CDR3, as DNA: TGTGCCAGCAGCTTATTAAACCGGGAGCAGTACTTC.

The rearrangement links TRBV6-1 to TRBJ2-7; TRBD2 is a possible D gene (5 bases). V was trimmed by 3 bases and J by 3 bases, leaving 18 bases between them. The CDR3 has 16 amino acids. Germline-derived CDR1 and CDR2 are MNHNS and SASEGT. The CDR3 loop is CASSELPRGYNYEQYF. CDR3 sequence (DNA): TGTGCCAGCAGTGAGCTACCCCGGGGTTATAACTACGAGCAGTACTTC.

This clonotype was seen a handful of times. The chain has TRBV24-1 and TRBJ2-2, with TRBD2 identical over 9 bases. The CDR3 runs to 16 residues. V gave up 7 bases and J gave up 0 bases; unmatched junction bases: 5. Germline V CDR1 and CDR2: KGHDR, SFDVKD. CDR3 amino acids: CATRTGTSSNTGELFF. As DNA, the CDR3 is TGTGCCACCAGAACCGGGACTAGCTCGAACACCGGGGAGCTGTTTTTT.

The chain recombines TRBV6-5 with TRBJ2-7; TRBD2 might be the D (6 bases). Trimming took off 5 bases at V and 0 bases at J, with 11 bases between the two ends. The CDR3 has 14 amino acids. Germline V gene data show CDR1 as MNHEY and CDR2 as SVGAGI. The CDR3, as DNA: TGTGCCAGCAGTCGGGACTTCGGCTCCTACGAGCAGTACTTC. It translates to CASSRDFGSYEQYF.

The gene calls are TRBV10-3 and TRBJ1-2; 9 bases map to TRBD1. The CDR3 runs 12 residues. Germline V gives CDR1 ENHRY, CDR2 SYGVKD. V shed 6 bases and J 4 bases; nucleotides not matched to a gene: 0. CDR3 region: CAIRGQGYGYTF. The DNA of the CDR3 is TGTGCCATCAGGGGACAGGGCTATGGCTACACCTTC.

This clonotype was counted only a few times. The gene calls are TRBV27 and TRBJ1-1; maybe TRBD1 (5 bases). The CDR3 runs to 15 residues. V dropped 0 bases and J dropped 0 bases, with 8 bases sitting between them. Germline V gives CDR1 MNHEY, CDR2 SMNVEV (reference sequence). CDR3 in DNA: TGTGCCAGCAGTTTATCGCGACAGATGAACACTGAAGCTTTCTTT. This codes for CASSLSRQMNTEAFF.

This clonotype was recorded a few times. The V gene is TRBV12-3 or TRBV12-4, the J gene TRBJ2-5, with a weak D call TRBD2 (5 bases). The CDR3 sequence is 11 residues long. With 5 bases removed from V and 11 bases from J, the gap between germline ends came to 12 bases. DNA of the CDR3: TGTGCCAGCAGTCCAGTTGGGGAGCAGTACTTC. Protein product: CASSPVGEQYF.

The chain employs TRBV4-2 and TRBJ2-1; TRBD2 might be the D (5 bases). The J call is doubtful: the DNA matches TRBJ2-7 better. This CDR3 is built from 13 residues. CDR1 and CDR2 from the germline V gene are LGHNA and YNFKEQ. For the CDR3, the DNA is TGTGCCAGCAGCCAAGATTCTCCGGGGGAGCAGTACTTC. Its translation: CASSQDSPGEQYF.

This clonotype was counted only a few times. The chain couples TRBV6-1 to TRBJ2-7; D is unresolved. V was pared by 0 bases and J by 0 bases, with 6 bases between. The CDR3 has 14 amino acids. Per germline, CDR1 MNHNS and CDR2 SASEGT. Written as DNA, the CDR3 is TGTGCCAGCAGTGAAGCAGGGCGCTCCTACGAGCAGTACTTC. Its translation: CASSEAGRSYEQYF.

The CDR3 is CSASGEGGWYNEQFF. CDR3 coding DNA: TGCAGTGCTAGTGGGGAGGGCGGGTGGTACAATGAGCAGTTCTTC. The chain joins TRBV20-1 to TRBJ2-1, with 7 bases matching TRBD2. The CDR3 runs 15 residues. The V gene's germline CDR1 is DFQATT and CDR2 SNEGSKA (reference sequence). J gave up 4 bases and V 3 bases, and 9 bases lay outside the gene matches.

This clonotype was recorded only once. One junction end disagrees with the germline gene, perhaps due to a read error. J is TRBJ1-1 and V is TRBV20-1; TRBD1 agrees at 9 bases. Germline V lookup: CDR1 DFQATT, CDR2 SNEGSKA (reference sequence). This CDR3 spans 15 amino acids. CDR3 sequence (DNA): TGCAGTACTAGTTCCGGACAGGGGATGAACACTGAAGCTTTCTTT. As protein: CSTSSGQGMNTEAFF.

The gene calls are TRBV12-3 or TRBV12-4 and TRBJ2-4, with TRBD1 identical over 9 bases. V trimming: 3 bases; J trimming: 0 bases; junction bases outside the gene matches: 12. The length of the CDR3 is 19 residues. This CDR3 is CASSFWDRELVLAKNIQYF. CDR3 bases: TGTGCCAGCAGTTTCTGGGACAGGGAATTAGTGTTAGCCAAAAACATTCAGTACTTC.

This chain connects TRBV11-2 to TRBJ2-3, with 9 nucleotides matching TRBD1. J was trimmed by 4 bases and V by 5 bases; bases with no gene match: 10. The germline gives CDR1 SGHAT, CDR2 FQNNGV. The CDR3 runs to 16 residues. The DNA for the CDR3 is TGTGCCAGCAGCCCAGGGACAGGGATGGTCTCAGATACGCAGTATTTT. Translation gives CASSPGTGMVSDTQYF.

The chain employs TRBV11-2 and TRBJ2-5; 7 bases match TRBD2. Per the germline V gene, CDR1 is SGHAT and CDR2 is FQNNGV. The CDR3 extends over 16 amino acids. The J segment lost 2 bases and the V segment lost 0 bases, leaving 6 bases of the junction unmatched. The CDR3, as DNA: TGTGCCAGCAGCTTAGATGTGGGGGGGATTCAAGAGACCCAGTACTTC. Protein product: CASSLDVGGIQETQYF. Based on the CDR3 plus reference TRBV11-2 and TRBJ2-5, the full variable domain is EAGVAQSPRYKIIEKRQSVAFWCNPISGHATLYWYQQILGQGPKLLIQFQNNGVVDDSQLPKDRFSAERLKGVDSTLKIQPAKLEDSAVYLCASSLDVGGIQETQYFGPGTRLLVL.

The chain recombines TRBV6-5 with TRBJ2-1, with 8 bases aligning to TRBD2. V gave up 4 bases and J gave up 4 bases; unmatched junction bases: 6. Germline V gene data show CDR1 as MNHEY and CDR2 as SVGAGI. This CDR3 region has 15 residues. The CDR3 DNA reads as TGTGCCAGCAGTTCCCGGCGGGGGGTTTACAATGAGCAGTTCTTC. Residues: CASSSRRGVYNEQFF.

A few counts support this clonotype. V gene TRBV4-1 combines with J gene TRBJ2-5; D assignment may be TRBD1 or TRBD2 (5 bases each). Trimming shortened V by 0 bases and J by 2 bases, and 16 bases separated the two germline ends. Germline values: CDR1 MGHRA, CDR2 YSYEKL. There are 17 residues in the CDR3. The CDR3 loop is CASSQDWGRSTQETQYF. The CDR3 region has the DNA TGCGCCAGCAGCCAAGATTGGGGACGGAGCACGCAAGAGACCCAGTACTTC.

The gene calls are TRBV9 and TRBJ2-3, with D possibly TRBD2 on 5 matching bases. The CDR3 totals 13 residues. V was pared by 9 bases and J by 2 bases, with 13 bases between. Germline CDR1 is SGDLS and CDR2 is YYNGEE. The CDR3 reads CATTEANTDTQYF. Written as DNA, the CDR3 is TGTGCCACCACGGAGGCAAACACAGATACGCAGTATTTT.

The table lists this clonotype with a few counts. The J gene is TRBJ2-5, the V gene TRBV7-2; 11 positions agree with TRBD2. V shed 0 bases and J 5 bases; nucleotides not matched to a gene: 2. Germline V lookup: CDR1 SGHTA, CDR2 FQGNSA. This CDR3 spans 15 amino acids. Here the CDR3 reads CASSLASGGVETQYF. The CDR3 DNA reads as TGTGCCAGCAGCTTAGCTAGCGGGGGGGTGGAGACCCAGTACTTC.

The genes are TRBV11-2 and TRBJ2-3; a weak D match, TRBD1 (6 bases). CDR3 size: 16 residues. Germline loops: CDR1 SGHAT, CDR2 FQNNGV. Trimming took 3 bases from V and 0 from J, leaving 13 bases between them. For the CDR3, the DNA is TGTGCCAGCAGCTTCGACGGGACACTTAGCACAGATACGCAGTATTTT. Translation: CASSFDGTLSTDTQYF.

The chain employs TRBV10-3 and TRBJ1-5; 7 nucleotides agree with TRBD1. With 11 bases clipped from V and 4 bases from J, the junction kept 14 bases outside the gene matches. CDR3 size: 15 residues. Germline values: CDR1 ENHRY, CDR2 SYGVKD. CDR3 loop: CAAATGAGRNQPQHF. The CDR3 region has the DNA TGTGCCGCCGCAACAGGGGCGGGTCGGAATCAGCCCCAGCATTTT.

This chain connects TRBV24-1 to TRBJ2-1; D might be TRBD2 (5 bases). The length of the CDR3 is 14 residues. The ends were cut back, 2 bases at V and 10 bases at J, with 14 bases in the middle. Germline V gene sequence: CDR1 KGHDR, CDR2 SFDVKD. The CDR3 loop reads CATSDWQEAGEQFF. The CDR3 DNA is TGTGCCACCAGTGATTGGCAGGAGGCAGGCGAGCAGTTCTTC.

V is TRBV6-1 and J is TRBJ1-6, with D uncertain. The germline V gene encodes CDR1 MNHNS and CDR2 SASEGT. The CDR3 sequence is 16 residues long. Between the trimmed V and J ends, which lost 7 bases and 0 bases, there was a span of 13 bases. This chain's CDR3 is CASTADSSSYNSPLHF. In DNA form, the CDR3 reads TGTGCCAGCACCGCAGACTCAAGCTCCTATAATTCACCCCTCCACTTT.

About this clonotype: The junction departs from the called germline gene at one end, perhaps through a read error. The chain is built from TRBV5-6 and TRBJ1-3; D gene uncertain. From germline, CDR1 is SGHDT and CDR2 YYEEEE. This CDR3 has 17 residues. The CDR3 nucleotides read TGTGCCAGCAGCCCCGCCCGAACCACTTCAACTGGAAACACCACATATTTT. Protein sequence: CASSPARTTSTGNTTYF.

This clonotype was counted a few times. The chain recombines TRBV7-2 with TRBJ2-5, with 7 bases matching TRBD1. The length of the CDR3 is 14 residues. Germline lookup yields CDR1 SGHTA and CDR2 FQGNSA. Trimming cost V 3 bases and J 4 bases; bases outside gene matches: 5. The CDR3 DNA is TGTGCCAGCAGCTTCTCCGGGACAGCAGAGACCCAGTACTTC. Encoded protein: CASSFSGTAETQYF.